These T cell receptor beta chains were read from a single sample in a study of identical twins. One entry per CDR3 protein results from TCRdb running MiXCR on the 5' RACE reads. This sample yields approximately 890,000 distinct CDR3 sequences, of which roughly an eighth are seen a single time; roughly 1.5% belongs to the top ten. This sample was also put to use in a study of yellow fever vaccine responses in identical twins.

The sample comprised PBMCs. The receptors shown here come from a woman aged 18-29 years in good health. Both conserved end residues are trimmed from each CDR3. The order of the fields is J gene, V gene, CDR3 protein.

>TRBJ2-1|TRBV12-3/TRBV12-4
ASSGLQGLGMDEQF
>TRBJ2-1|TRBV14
ASSQDSPGPRVNNEQF
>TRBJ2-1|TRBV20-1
SATTRDRQF
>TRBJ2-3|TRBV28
ASSLRPSGRTGDTQY
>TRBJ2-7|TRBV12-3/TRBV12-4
ASRGTSGKSSYEQY
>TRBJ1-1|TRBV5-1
ASSPGQNTEAF
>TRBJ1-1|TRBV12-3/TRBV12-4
ASSFRRTGTEAF
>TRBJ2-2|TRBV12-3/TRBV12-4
ASSSDRNANTGELF
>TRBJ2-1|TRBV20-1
SANARPAGAYNEQF
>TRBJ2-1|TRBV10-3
AITQGTGYNEQF
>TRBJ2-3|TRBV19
ASSTNEVPPNTQY
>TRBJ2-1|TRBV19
ASSLGGVVHEQF
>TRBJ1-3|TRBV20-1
SARGTSGNTIY
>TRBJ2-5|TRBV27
ASSSTGTGEETQY
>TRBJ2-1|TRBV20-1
SAPDRSSYNEQF
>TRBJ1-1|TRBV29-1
SVGVYTEAF